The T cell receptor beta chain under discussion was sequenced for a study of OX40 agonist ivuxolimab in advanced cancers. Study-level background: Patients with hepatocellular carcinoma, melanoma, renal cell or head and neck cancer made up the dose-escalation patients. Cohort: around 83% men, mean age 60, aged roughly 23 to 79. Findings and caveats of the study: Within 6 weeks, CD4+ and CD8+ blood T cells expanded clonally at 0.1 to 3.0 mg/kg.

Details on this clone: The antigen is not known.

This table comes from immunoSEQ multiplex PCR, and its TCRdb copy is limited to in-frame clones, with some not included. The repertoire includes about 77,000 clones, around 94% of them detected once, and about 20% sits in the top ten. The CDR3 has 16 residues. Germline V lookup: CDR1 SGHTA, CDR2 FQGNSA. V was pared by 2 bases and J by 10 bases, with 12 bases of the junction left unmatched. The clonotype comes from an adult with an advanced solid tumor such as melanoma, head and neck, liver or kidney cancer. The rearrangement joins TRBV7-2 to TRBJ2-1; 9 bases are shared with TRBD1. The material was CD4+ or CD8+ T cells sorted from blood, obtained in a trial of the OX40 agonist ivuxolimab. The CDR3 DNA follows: TGTGCCAGCAGCTTAACTTGGACAGGGGCTCCGGGGGAGCAGTTCTTC. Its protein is CASSLTWTGAPGEQFF.